The clone carrying this T cell receptor (beta chain) was recorded many times. Its antigen is still unknown. Template material for amplifying TCR beta CDR3 regions consisted of RNA transcripts. HTBI primers were employed in a first-round RT-PCR of the TCR CDR3. MiXCR was run by TCRdb on the multiplex PCR reads, yielding one entry per CDR3 protein. The sample yields roughly 500,000 distinct CDR3 sequences, about half seen once. The CDR3 runs to 14 residues. Trimming removed 4 bases at V and 6 bases at J, with 12 bases between. Per the germline V gene, CDR1 is LGHDT and CDR2 is YNNKEL (reference sequence). This sample was included in a study of T cells in Graves' hyperthyroidism and ophthalmopathy. Study outcomes and limitations: Ophthalmopathy was told apart from stable hyperthyroidism by a 13 V-J model. In the blood, most expanded thyroid clonotypes above 0.001 appeared as well.

This TCR came from an adult woman with Graves' disease, either hyperthyroidism or ophthalmopathy (not recorded which). V usage is TRBV3-1 and J usage is TRBJ2-2, with D possibly being TRBD1 or TRBD2 (6 bases each). The sequenced sample was peripheral blood or thyroid tissue (not recorded which). The CDR3 DNA reads TGTGCCAGCAGCCGAGCAGGGGAGGCCGGGGAGCTGTTTTTT. It encodes CASSRAGEAGELFF.